This T cell receptor (beta chain) was retrieved from a study of T cell responses to AZD1222 COVID-19 vaccine. Study results and caveats: Females made up more of the donors, who were largely white British, and clonal diversity may have come out too low. Baseline antibody screening turned up just five to seven seropositive AZD1222 recipients. Repertoires were obtained only post-peak T cell response.

The repertoire was sequenced with immunoSEQ multiplex PCR; TCRdb's copy has only in-frame clones and lacks some. This table holds some 130,000 clones, less than 95% found once. With respect to this clone: The antigen is not known.

The CDR3 runs 14 residues. The ends were cut back, 1 base at V and 3 bases at J, with 8 bases in the middle. Per the germline V gene, CDR1 is SGHTS and CDR2 is YDEGEE. The TCR was taken from an adult in good health. The specimen was peripheral blood, collected on day 0 of AZD1222 vaccination. The V and J genes are TRBV5-8 and TRBJ1-5; D is unresolved. The CDR3 protein is CASSLWGDNQPQHF. DNA for the CDR3: TGTGCCAGCAGCTTGTGGGGAGACAATCAGCCCCAGCATTTT.